Listed below are T cell receptor beta chains from one sample, sequenced in a study of cytomegalovirus exposure and HLA in healthy donors. Sequenced by immunoSEQ multiplex PCR; TCRdb stores in-frame clones only, minus some. The sample carries about 96,000 clones, 65% to 85% recorded once. The specimen sequenced was PBMCs. Receptors were obtained from a woman in her 70s in good health and CMV-seropositive. The CDR3 runs from the conserved cysteine through the conserved F or W. D genes are given only for firm matches. Not every row has a clone size; where given, it reads once, few, many or a size class.

v_gene	d_gene	j_gene	abundance	CDR3nt	CDR3aa
TRBV12-5	NA	TRBJ2-1	NA	TGTGCTAGTGGTTTGGTGTCAGGCGACTCCTACAATGAGCAGTTCTTC	CASGLVSGDSYNEQFF
TRBV4-2	TRBD1	TRBJ1-2	NA	TGTGCCAGCAAGACAGGGGGCGAAAACTATGGCTACACCTTC	CASKTGGENYGYTF
TRBV10-1	TRBD1	TRBJ1-1	NA	TGCGCCAGCAGTGAGTCCCAGGGGGCCGGAATGAACACTGAAGCTTTCTTT	CASSESQGAGMNTEAFF
TRBV11-2	TRBD2	TRBJ2-2	NA	TGTGCCAGCAGCCCGACTAGCGGAGCCCCCGGGGAGCTGTTTTTT	CASSPTSGAPGELFF
TRBV28	NA	TRBJ1-5	NA	TGTGCCAGCAGCCCCCAGGGTTATCAGCCCCAGCATTTT	CASSPQGYQPQHF
TRBV6-5	NA	TRBJ2-7	once	TGTGCCAGCAGCTCGGACAGAGCCTACGAGCAGTACTTC	CASSSDRAYEQYF
TRBV11-2	TRBD1	TRBJ2-7	NA	TGTGCCAGCAGTCGGGACAGCTACGAGCAGTACTTC	CASSRDSYEQYF
TRBV19	NA	TRBJ1-5	NA	TGTGCCAGTAGTATAAAATCGCTAGGGGCAAGTAGTCAGCCCCAGCATTTT	CASSIKSLGASSQPQHF
TRBV5-1	NA	TRBJ2-7	NA	TGCGCCAGCAGCTTGGAGCACGAGCAGTACTTC	CASSLEHEQYF
TRBV28	NA	TRBJ1-5	NA	TGTGCCAGCAGTTTCGTCAGGGAAAATCAGCCCCAGCATTTT	CASSFVRENQPQHF
TRBV5-1	TRBD1	TRBJ2-1	NA	TGCGCCAGCGGCTGGACAGGGCCCCCACGGGATGAGCAGTTCTTC	CASGWTGPPRDEQFF
TRBV28	TRBD1	TRBJ1-3	NA	TGTGCCACGGCCCCGGGACAGGCGGGAAACACCATATATTTT	CATAPGQAGNTIYF
TRBV7-3	TRBD2	TRBJ2-7	NA	TGTGCCAGCAGCTTACGGGCAGGGACTAGCTACGAGCAGTACTTC	CASSLRAGTSYEQYF
TRBV18	TRBD2	TRBJ2-7	NA	TGTGCCAGCTCACCACAGGGGACTAGTTCCTACGAGCAGTACTTC	CASSPQGTSSYEQYF
TRBV18	TRBD1	TRBJ1-4	NA	TGTGCCAGCTCACCACTCACTACCGGGACAGGGGACGAAAAACTGTTTTTT	CASSPLTTGTGDEKLFF
TRBV6-1	NA	TRBJ1-2	NA	TGTGCCAGCAGTGGGTCCAAGAACCGAGCGGCTTCCTCAAACTATGGCTACACCTTC	CASSGSKNRAASSNYGYTF
TRBV5-6	TRBD1	TRBJ1-5	NA	TGTGCCAGCAGGTTCAGACAGGGTCGTCAGCCCCAGCATTTT	CASRFRQGRQPQHF
TRBV27	NA	TRBJ2-2	NA	TGTGCCAGCAAGATTAGCAGTAACACCGGGGAGCTGTTTTTT	CASKISSNTGELFF
TRBV5-4	TRBD1	TRBJ1-1	NA	TGTGCCAGCAGCTCTACGGGACAGGAATTGAACACTGAAGCTTTCTTT	CASSSTGQELNTEAFF
TRBV30	NA	TRBJ2-6	NA	TGTGCCTGGAGTCTTGGGGCCAACGTCCTGACTTTC	CAWSLGANVLTF
TRBV9	TRBD2	TRBJ2-5	few	TGTGCCAGCAGCGCCGGGGGGGAGACCCAGTACTTC	CASSAGGETQYF
TRBV7-8	TRBD1	TRBJ1-5	once	TGTGCCAGCAGCGCCGGGACAGTTAATCAGCCCCAGCATTTT	CASSAGTVNQPQHF
TRBV27	NA	TRBJ2-3	NA	TGTGCCACCCTTAGTAACACAGATACGCAGTATTTT	CATLSNTDTQYF
TRBV19	TRBD2	TRBJ2-7	NA	TGTGCCAGTAGAAATAGCGGGAGTATCTCCTACGAGCAGTACTTC	CASRNSGSISYEQYF
TRBV28	NA	TRBJ1-5	NA	TGTGCCAGCAGTTTATCCATAAGGGAGACCCAGCATTTT	CASSLSIRETQHF
TRBV19	TRBD2	TRBJ2-1	once	TGTGCCAGTAGTTCACAGCGGGAGTCAGAGCAGTTCTTC	CASSSQRESEQFF
TRBV5-4	TRBD2	TRBJ2-7	NA	TGTGCCAGCAGTAAAGGACTAGCGGGAGTATACGAGCAGTACTTC	CASSKGLAGVYEQYF
TRBV29-1	TRBD2	TRBJ2-3	few	TGCAGCGTTGTTGGCGGGGGGGGTGCAGATACGCAGTATTTT	CSVVGGGGADTQYF
TRBV6-6	NA	TRBJ1-5	few	TGTGCCAGCAGTACCTGGCTCAATCAGCCCCAGCATTTT	CASSTWLNQPQHF
TRBV21-1	NA	TRBJ2-1	NA	TGTGCCAGCAGCACCCCCCACCCTGAGGAGCAGTTCTTC	CASSTPHPEEQFF
TRBV7-9	NA	TRBJ1-2	NA	TGTGCCAGCAGCTTAGCAACAGGCCCTCAGGGCTACACCTTC	CASSLATGPQGYTF
TRBV9	TRBD1	TRBJ1-2	NA	TGTGCCAGCAGCCCTCGGGACAGGCTATATGGCTACACCTTC	CASSPRDRLYGYTF
TRBV28	TRBD2	TRBJ2-3	once	TGTGCCAGCAGCCCGGCCTCTAGCGGGCGCACAGATACGCAGTATTTT	CASSPASSGRTDTQYF
TRBV5-6	TRBD2	TRBJ2-5	few	TGTGCCAGCAGCAATATAGCGGGAGGGCCTCTTAGGGAGACCCAGTACTTC	CASSNIAGGPLRETQYF
TRBV19	TRBD1	TRBJ1-5	NA	TGTGCCAGTAGTAGACAGGGGCCTCAGCCCCAGCATTTT	CASSRQGPQPQHF
TRBV5-4	NA	TRBJ2-3	NA	TGTGCCAGCAGCTTGTCAGGGGACTACACAGATACGCAGTATTTT	CASSLSGDYTDTQYF
TRBV27	TRBD2	TRBJ2-1	NA	TGTGCCAGCAGTTTTGGACTAGCGTCCCAGGGTGAGCAGTTCTTC	CASSFGLASQGEQFF
TRBV7-6	NA	TRBJ2-2	NA	TGTGCCAGCAGCGTAAAATCGAACACCGGGGAGCTGTTTTTT	CASSVKSNTGELFF
TRBV7-2	TRBD2	TRBJ2-5	few	TGTGCCAGCAGCAACGTAGCGGGGGGGCTGGGGGAGACCCAGTACTTC	CASSNVAGGLGETQYF
TRBV7-6	TRBD2	TRBJ2-3	few	TGTGCCAGCAGCTTAGCGCCGGGAGGAGCCACAGATACGCAGTATTTT	CASSLAPGGATDTQYF
TRBV28	TRBD1	TRBJ2-1	NA	TGTGCCATCCTACATGGGACAGGGAGTAATGAGCAGTTCTTC	CAILHGTGSNEQFF
TRBV28	TRBD1	TRBJ2-6	NA	TGTGCCAGCAGTTCGATGACAGGGCGCCAGTCTGGGGCCAACGTCCTGACTTTC	CASSSMTGRQSGANVLTF
TRBV7-3	TRBD1	TRBJ2-5	few	TGTGCCAGCAGCCCTTCGAGGGGGCGGTGGGAGACCCAGTACTTC	CASSPSRGRWETQYF
TRBV11-2	NA	TRBJ2-1	NA	TGTGCCAGCAGCCAAACCCAGGGTTCCTACAATGAGCAGTTCTTC	CASSQTQGSYNEQFF
TRBV7-2	NA	TRBJ2-5	NA	TGTGCCAGCAGCTTAGGCGGAACTGCCCTGCGAGAGACCCAGTACTTC	CASSLGGTALRETQYF
TRBV27	TRBD1	TRBJ2-7	few	TGTGCCAGCAGTTTGAGTGGGGGGACAGGGAGATACGAGCAGTACTTC	CASSLSGGTGRYEQYF
TRBV5-1	TRBD1	TRBJ2-2	NA	TGCGCCAGCAGCTTACCCCAGGGGGCCAGGGAGCTGTTTTTT	CASSLPQGARELFF
TRBV2	TRBD2	TRBJ2-7	NA	TGTGCCAGCAGTGAGACGCCGGGACTAGCCTCAAACCACGAGCAGTACTTC	CASSETPGLASNHEQYF
TRBV5-1	NA	TRBJ2-3	NA	TGCGCCAGCAGGGGAGGGGGGGCTGACACAGATACGCAGTATTTT	CASRGGGADTDTQYF
TRBV27	TRBD2	TRBJ2-5	few	TGTGCCAGCGGTTCGTGGCTAGCGGGGGATCAAGAGACCCAGTACTTC	CASGSWLAGDQETQYF
TRBV18	NA	TRBJ2-2	NA	TGTGCCAGCTCGCAAAGGAAGGGGCAGGGGAACACCGGGGAGCTGTTTTTT	CASSQRKGQGNTGELFF
TRBV2	NA	TRBJ2-3	NA	TGTGCCAGCAGAGATGGGCTACCCACAGATACGCAGTATTTT	CASRDGLPTDTQYF
TRBV4-3	NA	TRBJ1-5	few	TGCGCCAGCAGCCAAGAATATAGGAGGGCAACGGAGAATCAGCCCCAGCATTTT	CASSQEYRRATENQPQHF
TRBV27	NA	TRBJ2-5	NA	TGTGCCAGCAGTTTATACGGGTTTTCCACAGAGACCCAGTACTTC	CASSLYGFSTETQYF
TRBV7-3	TRBD1	TRBJ1-1	once	TGTGCCAGCAGCCCGGGACAGGGGGCTTTGGACACTGAAGCTTTCTTT	CASSPGQGALDTEAFF
TRBV11-2	NA	TRBJ2-2	few	TGTGCCAGCAGCGTCTCGGGGGGCGGGAACACCGGGGAGCTGTTTTTT	CASSVSGGGNTGELFF
TRBV11-2	NA	TRBJ1-2	NA	TGTGCCAGCAGCTCCCCGGGTAGCGCACAACCTAACTATGGCTACACCTTC	CASSSPGSAQPNYGYTF
TRBV7-9	TRBD1	TRBJ2-7	NA	TGTGCCAGCACCAAGACCGGGACAGATTTCGAGCAGTACTTC	CASTKTGTDFEQYF
TRBV18	TRBD1	TRBJ2-1	NA	TGTGCCAGCTCACCAGTAGGACAGGACAATGAGCAGTTCTTC	CASSPVGQDNEQFF
TRBV18	NA	TRBJ2-7	NA	TGTGCCAGCTCACCACTACCGGGACACGACTACGAGCAGTACTTC	CASSPLPGHDYEQYF